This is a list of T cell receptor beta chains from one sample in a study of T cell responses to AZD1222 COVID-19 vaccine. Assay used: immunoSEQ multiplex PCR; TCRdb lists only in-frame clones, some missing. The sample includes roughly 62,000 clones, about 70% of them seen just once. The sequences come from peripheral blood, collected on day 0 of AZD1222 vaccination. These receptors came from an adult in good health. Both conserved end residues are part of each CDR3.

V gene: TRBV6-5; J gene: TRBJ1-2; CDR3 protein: CATRANYGYTF
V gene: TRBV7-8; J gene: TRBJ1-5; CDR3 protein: CASRSDRGKRPQHF
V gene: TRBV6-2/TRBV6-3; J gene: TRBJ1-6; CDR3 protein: CASSYSFGGSPLHF
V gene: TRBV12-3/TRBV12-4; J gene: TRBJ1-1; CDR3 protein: CASSRDITEAFF
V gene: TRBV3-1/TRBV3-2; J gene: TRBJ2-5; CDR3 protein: CASSPGTGQETQYF
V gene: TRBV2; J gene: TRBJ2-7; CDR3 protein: CASRPRTFYEQYF
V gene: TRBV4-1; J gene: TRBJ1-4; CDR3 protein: CASSQGHSTNEKLFF
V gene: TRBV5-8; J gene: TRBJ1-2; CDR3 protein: CASTSYSGSSPSAAYGYTF
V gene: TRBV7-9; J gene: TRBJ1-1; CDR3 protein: CASSRLQGANEAFF
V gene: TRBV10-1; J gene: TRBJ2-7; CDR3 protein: CASSDPRDTTYEQYF
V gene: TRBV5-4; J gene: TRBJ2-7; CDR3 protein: CASSFPSGGIDEQYF
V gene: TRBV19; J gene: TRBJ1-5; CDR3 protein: CASNGGQGGMPQHF
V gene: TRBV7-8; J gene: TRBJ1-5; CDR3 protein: CASSLGPRGNQPQHF
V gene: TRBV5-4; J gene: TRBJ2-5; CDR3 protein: CASSPWTQQETQYF
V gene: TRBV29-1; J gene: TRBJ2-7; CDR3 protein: CSVAGGSGYEQYF
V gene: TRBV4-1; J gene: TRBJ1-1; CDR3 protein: CASSQERPDGAFF
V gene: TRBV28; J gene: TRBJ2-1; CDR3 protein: CASSLFSVGEWYNEQFF
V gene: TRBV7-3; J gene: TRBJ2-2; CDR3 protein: CASSLLPVRGGNTGELFF
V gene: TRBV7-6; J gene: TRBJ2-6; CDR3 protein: CASSTSLAGGMVGGANVLTF
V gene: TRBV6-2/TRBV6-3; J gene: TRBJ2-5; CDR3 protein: CASSYPREYQETQYF
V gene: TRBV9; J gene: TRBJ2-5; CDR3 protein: CASSARELGTQYF
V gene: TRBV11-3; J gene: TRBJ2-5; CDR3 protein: CASSLGQGAQETQYF
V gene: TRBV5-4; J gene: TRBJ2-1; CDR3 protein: CASSYDFDEQFF
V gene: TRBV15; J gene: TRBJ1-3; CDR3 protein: CATSRDRGYGNTIYF
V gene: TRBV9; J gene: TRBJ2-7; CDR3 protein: CASTATGVPYEQYF
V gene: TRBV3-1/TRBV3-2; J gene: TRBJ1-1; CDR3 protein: CASSQSGTGTEAFF
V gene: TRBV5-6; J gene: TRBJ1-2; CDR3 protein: CASSLEGNYGYTF
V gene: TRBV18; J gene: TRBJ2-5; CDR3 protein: CASSPEGARETQYF
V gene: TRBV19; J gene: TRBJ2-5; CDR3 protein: CASSIGLRGGQETQYF
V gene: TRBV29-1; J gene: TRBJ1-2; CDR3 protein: CSVTETGDGYTF
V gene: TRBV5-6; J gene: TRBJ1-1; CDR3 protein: CASSLLRSGRATEAFF
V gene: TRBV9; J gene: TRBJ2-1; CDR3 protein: CASSATGTGGWDEQFF
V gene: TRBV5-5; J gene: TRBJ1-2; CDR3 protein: CASSLAGSNYGYTF
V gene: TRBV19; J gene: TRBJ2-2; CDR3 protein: CASSISTGELFF
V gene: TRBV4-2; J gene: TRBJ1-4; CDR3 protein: CASSQGNGATNEKLFF
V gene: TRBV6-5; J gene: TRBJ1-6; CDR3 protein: CASSYGPAPLHF
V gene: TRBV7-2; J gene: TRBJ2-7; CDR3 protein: CASSTAEGAYEQYF
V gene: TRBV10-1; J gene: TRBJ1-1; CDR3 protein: CASSGSNTEAFF
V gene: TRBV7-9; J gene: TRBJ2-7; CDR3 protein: CASIKPGLAAYEQYF
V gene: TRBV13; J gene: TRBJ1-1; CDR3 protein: CASSLKREELNTEAFF
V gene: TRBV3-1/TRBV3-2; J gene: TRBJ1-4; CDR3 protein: CASSHQATNEKLFF
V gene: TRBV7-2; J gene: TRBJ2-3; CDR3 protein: CASSPLAGTDTQYF
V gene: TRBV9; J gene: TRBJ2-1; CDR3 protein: CASSVAPTSGGPISSYNEQFF
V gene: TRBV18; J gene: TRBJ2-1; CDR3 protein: CASSNGVVNNEQFF
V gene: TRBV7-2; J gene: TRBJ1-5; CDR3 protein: CASSLGWRNNQPQHF
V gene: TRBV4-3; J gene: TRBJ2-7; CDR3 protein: CASSQDWGSSSYEQYF
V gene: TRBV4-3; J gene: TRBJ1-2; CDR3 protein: CASSQDRSAGGYTF
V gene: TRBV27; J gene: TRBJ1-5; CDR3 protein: CASSLTGAQPQHF
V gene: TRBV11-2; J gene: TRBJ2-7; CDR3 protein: CASSFGRVSYEQYF